The 5 T cell receptor beta chains listed next were all sequenced from one sample in a study of CD8 T cells in Susac syndrome. Reverse transcription used roughly 0.5 to 1 ug RNA and random hexamers. A single record per CDR3 protein comes from TCRdb applying MiXCR to the immunoSEQ multiplex PCR reads. The table records 150,000 or so distinct CDR3 sequences, roughly 95% of them present only once. Sequenced sample: CD8+ T cells from PBMCs. These receptors originate from a human donor with multiple sclerosis.

V gene TRBV10-3 combines with J gene TRBJ2-7, with D hard to call. Germline loops: CDR1 ENHRY, CDR2 SYGVKD. V lost 3 bases and J lost 1, with 7 bases in between. The CDR3 runs to 13 residues. The CDR3 spells CAISESASYEQYF. The CDR3 coding sequence is TGTGCCATCAGTGAATCGGCTTCCTACGAGCAGTACTTC.

The chain employs TRBV23-1 and TRBJ2-2; D is ambiguous. TRBV23-1 qualifies as an ORF whose function is uncertain. The CDR3 is 15 residues long. Deletions cut 11 bases from V and 0 bases from J, with 16 bases between. For the CDR3, the DNA is TGCGCCCCCCGAGCAGCCCAGACGAACACCGGGGAGCTGTTTTTT. As protein: CAPRAAQTNTGELFF.

The chain carries TRBV30 and TRBJ2-7, with 7 nucleotides matching TRBD1. Germline CDR1 is GTSNPN and CDR2 is SVGIG (reference sequence). V dropped 2 bases and J dropped 1; count of bases not matched to a gene: 2. CDR3 length: 13 residues. CDR3 in amino acids: CAWSSGQSYEQYV. Written as DNA, the CDR3 is TGTGCCTGGAGTTCGGGACAGTCCTACGAGCAGTACGTC.

In nucleotides, the CDR3 is TGTGCCAGCAGTGAAGTTTCTGTCGACTTCAATGAGCAGTTCTTC. Translating it yields CASSEVSVDFNEQFF. The chain couples TRBV2 to TRBJ2-1, with D uncertain. The CDR3 covers 15 residues. Trimming cost V 1 base and J 6 bases, with 13 bases left between them. Germline CDR1 and CDR2: SNHLY and FYNNEI.

The V call is TRBV12-3 or TRBV12-4, the J call TRBJ1-1; possible D gene TRBD1, 6 bases. V was cut by 4 bases and J by 7 bases, with 10 bases left in between. CDR3 size: 12 residues. This CDR3 reads CASSWGRIEAFF. In DNA form, the CDR3 reads TGTGCCAGCAGTTGGGGGCGGATTGAAGCTTTCTTT.